These T cell receptor beta chains were read from a single sample in a study of regulatory T cells in long-lasting Graves disease. MiXCR, applied by TCRdb to the multiplex PCR reads, yields one record per CDR3 protein. The table includes approximately 690,000 distinct CDR3 sequences, around 30% detected once. Sequencing used peripheral blood mononuclear cells (PBMCs), obtained when the disease was refractory, from a patient treated with antithyroid drugs. The receptors shown here come from a female donor with Graves disease. Each CDR3 is given with its conserved first and last residue. D genes are given only for firm matches. Some rows have no size entry. The others give once, few or many, or a class for an expanded clone.

j_gene: TRBJ1-2; d_gene: .; abundance: many; v_gene: TRBV12-3/TRBV12-4; CDR3aa: CASRKYRETDNYGYTF; CDR3nt: TGTGCCAGCAGAAAGTACCGGGAGACTGATAACTATGGCTACACCTTC
j_gene: TRBJ2-4; d_gene: .; abundance: .; v_gene: TRBV19; CDR3aa: CASSIRGGRIAKNIQYF; CDR3nt: TGTGCCAGTAGTATTAGGGGGGGACGGATAGCCAAAAACATTCAGTACTTC
j_gene: TRBJ2-7; d_gene: TRBD1; abundance: .; v_gene: TRBV11-2; CDR3aa: CASSWRRGSGTGPYEQYF; CDR3nt: TGTGCCAGCAGCTGGAGGAGGGGGTCCGGGACAGGGCCCTACGAGCAGTACTTC
j_gene: TRBJ2-7; d_gene: TRBD2; abundance: few; v_gene: TRBV6-1; CDR3aa: CASRRTSGTTSYEQYF; CDR3nt: TGTGCCAGCAGACGGACTAGCGGGACGACCTCCTACGAGCAGTACTTC
j_gene: TRBJ2-4; d_gene: TRBD2; abundance: .; v_gene: TRBV30; CDR3aa: CAWSTGLGKNIQYF; CDR3nt: TGTGCCTGGAGCACCGGACTAGGCAAAAACATTCAGTACTTC
j_gene: TRBJ2-2; d_gene: .; abundance: .; v_gene: TRBV3-1; CDR3aa: CASSQEINTGELFF; CDR3nt: TGTGCCAGCAGCCAAGAAATTAACACCGGGGAGCTGTTTTTT
j_gene: TRBJ2-2; d_gene: .; abundance: .; v_gene: TRBV6-1; CDR3aa: CASSPLERAPGELFF; CDR3nt: TGTGCCAGCAGCCCCCTAGAGCGGGCCCCCGGGGAGCTGTTTTTT
j_gene: TRBJ1-1; d_gene: .; abundance: few; v_gene: TRBV5-1; CDR3aa: CASSFPDPNTEAFF; CDR3nt: TGCGCCAGCAGCTTTCCCGACCCGAACACTGAAGCTTTCTTT
j_gene: TRBJ1-1; d_gene: .; abundance: few; v_gene: TRBV18; CDR3aa: CASSPGPRGDTEAFF; CDR3nt: TGTGCCAGCTCACCCGGGCCAAGGGGGGACACTGAAGCTTTCTTT
j_gene: TRBJ2-5; d_gene: .; abundance: many; v_gene: TRBV20-1; CDR3aa: CSARDRETQYF; CDR3nt: TGCAGTGCTAGAGATCGAGAGACCCAGTACTTC
j_gene: TRBJ1-2; d_gene: .; abundance: many; v_gene: TRBV6-1; CDR3aa: CASSEVRGDYGYTF; CDR3nt: TGTGCCAGCAGTGAAGTTAGAGGGGACTATGGCTACACCTTC
j_gene: TRBJ2-7; d_gene: TRBD1; abundance: .; v_gene: TRBV15; CDR3aa: CATAQDRGAGEQYF; CDR3nt: TGTGCCACCGCACAGGACAGGGGAGCAGGGGAGCAGTACTTC
j_gene: TRBJ1-3; d_gene: .; abundance: .; v_gene: TRBV20-1; CDR3aa: CSVRGSGNTIYF; CDR3nt: TGCAGTGTAAGGGGGAGTGGAAACACCATATATTTT
j_gene: TRBJ2-7; d_gene: TRBD2; abundance: few; v_gene: TRBV27; CDR3aa: CASRPPLVSGRVGKNEQYF; CDR3nt: TGTGCCAGCAGACCCCCCCTAGTGAGCGGGAGGGTCGGAAAGAACGAGCAGTACTTC
j_gene: TRBJ1-2; d_gene: .; abundance: .; v_gene: TRBV20-1; CDR3aa: CSASTPGRRNYGYTF; CDR3nt: TGCAGTGCTAGTACGCCGGGACGGCGAAACTATGGCTACACCTTC
j_gene: TRBJ1-1; d_gene: .; abundance: .; v_gene: TRBV10-3; CDR3aa: CAIRPGQSGTEAFF; CDR3nt: TGTGCCATCAGACCAGGGCAGTCGGGCACTGAAGCTTTCTTT
j_gene: TRBJ1-2; d_gene: TRBD1; abundance: .; v_gene: TRBV12-3/TRBV12-4; CDR3aa: CASSTGTGRFRYTF; CDR3nt: TGTGCCAGCAGTACGGGGACAGGGCGCTTTCGCTACACCTTC
j_gene: TRBJ1-2; d_gene: .; abundance: many; v_gene: TRBV6-1; CDR3aa: CASRDLTDYLYGYTF; CDR3nt: TGTGCCAGCAGGGATCTGACAGATTACCTCTATGGCTACACCTTC
j_gene: TRBJ1-2; d_gene: .; abundance: .; v_gene: TRBV19; CDR3aa: CASTVERGSYGYTF; CDR3nt: TGTGCCAGTACCGTGGAAAGGGGGAGCTATGGCTACACCTTC
j_gene: TRBJ1-4; d_gene: .; abundance: few; v_gene: TRBV9; CDR3aa: CASSAGDRGKREKLFF; CDR3nt: TGTGCCAGCAGCGCCGGAGACAGAGGGAAAAGGGAAAAACTGTTTTTT
j_gene: TRBJ2-7; d_gene: TRBD2; abundance: many; v_gene: TRBV2; CDR3aa: CASRKSSGSHEQYF; CDR3nt: TGTGCCAGCAGGAAGTCTAGCGGGAGTCACGAGCAGTACTTC
j_gene: TRBJ1-2; d_gene: TRBD1; abundance: few; v_gene: TRBV20-1; CDR3aa: CSAATGGNYGYTF; CDR3nt: TGCAGTGCGGCGACAGGGGGAAACTATGGCTACACCTTC
j_gene: TRBJ2-2; d_gene: .; abundance: many; v_gene: TRBV6-1; CDR3aa: CASSEPGTTFTGELFF; CDR3nt: TGTGCCAGCAGTGAACCCGGGACAACCTTCACCGGGGAGCTGTTTTTT
j_gene: TRBJ2-5; d_gene: .; abundance: .; v_gene: TRBV7-9; CDR3aa: CASSSSTEQETQYF; CDR3nt: TGTGCCAGCAGCTCGTCCACGGAGCAAGAGACCCAGTACTTC
j_gene: TRBJ2-7; d_gene: .; abundance: .; v_gene: TRBV11-2; CDR3aa: CASSLITGNTHEQYF; CDR3nt: TGTGCCAGCAGCTTAATTACAGGGAATACCCACGAGCAGTACTTC
j_gene: TRBJ2-1; d_gene: TRBD2; abundance: .; v_gene: TRBV30; CDR3aa: CAWSLKTSGSLSYNEQFF; CDR3nt: TGTGCCTGGAGCCTTAAAACTAGCGGGAGTTTGTCCTACAATGAGCAGTTCTTC
j_gene: TRBJ2-4; d_gene: .; abundance: .; v_gene: TRBV30; CDR3aa: CAWSAGIVAKNIQYF; CDR3nt: TGTGCCTGGAGTGCGGGGATAGTAGCCAAAAACATTCAGTACTTC